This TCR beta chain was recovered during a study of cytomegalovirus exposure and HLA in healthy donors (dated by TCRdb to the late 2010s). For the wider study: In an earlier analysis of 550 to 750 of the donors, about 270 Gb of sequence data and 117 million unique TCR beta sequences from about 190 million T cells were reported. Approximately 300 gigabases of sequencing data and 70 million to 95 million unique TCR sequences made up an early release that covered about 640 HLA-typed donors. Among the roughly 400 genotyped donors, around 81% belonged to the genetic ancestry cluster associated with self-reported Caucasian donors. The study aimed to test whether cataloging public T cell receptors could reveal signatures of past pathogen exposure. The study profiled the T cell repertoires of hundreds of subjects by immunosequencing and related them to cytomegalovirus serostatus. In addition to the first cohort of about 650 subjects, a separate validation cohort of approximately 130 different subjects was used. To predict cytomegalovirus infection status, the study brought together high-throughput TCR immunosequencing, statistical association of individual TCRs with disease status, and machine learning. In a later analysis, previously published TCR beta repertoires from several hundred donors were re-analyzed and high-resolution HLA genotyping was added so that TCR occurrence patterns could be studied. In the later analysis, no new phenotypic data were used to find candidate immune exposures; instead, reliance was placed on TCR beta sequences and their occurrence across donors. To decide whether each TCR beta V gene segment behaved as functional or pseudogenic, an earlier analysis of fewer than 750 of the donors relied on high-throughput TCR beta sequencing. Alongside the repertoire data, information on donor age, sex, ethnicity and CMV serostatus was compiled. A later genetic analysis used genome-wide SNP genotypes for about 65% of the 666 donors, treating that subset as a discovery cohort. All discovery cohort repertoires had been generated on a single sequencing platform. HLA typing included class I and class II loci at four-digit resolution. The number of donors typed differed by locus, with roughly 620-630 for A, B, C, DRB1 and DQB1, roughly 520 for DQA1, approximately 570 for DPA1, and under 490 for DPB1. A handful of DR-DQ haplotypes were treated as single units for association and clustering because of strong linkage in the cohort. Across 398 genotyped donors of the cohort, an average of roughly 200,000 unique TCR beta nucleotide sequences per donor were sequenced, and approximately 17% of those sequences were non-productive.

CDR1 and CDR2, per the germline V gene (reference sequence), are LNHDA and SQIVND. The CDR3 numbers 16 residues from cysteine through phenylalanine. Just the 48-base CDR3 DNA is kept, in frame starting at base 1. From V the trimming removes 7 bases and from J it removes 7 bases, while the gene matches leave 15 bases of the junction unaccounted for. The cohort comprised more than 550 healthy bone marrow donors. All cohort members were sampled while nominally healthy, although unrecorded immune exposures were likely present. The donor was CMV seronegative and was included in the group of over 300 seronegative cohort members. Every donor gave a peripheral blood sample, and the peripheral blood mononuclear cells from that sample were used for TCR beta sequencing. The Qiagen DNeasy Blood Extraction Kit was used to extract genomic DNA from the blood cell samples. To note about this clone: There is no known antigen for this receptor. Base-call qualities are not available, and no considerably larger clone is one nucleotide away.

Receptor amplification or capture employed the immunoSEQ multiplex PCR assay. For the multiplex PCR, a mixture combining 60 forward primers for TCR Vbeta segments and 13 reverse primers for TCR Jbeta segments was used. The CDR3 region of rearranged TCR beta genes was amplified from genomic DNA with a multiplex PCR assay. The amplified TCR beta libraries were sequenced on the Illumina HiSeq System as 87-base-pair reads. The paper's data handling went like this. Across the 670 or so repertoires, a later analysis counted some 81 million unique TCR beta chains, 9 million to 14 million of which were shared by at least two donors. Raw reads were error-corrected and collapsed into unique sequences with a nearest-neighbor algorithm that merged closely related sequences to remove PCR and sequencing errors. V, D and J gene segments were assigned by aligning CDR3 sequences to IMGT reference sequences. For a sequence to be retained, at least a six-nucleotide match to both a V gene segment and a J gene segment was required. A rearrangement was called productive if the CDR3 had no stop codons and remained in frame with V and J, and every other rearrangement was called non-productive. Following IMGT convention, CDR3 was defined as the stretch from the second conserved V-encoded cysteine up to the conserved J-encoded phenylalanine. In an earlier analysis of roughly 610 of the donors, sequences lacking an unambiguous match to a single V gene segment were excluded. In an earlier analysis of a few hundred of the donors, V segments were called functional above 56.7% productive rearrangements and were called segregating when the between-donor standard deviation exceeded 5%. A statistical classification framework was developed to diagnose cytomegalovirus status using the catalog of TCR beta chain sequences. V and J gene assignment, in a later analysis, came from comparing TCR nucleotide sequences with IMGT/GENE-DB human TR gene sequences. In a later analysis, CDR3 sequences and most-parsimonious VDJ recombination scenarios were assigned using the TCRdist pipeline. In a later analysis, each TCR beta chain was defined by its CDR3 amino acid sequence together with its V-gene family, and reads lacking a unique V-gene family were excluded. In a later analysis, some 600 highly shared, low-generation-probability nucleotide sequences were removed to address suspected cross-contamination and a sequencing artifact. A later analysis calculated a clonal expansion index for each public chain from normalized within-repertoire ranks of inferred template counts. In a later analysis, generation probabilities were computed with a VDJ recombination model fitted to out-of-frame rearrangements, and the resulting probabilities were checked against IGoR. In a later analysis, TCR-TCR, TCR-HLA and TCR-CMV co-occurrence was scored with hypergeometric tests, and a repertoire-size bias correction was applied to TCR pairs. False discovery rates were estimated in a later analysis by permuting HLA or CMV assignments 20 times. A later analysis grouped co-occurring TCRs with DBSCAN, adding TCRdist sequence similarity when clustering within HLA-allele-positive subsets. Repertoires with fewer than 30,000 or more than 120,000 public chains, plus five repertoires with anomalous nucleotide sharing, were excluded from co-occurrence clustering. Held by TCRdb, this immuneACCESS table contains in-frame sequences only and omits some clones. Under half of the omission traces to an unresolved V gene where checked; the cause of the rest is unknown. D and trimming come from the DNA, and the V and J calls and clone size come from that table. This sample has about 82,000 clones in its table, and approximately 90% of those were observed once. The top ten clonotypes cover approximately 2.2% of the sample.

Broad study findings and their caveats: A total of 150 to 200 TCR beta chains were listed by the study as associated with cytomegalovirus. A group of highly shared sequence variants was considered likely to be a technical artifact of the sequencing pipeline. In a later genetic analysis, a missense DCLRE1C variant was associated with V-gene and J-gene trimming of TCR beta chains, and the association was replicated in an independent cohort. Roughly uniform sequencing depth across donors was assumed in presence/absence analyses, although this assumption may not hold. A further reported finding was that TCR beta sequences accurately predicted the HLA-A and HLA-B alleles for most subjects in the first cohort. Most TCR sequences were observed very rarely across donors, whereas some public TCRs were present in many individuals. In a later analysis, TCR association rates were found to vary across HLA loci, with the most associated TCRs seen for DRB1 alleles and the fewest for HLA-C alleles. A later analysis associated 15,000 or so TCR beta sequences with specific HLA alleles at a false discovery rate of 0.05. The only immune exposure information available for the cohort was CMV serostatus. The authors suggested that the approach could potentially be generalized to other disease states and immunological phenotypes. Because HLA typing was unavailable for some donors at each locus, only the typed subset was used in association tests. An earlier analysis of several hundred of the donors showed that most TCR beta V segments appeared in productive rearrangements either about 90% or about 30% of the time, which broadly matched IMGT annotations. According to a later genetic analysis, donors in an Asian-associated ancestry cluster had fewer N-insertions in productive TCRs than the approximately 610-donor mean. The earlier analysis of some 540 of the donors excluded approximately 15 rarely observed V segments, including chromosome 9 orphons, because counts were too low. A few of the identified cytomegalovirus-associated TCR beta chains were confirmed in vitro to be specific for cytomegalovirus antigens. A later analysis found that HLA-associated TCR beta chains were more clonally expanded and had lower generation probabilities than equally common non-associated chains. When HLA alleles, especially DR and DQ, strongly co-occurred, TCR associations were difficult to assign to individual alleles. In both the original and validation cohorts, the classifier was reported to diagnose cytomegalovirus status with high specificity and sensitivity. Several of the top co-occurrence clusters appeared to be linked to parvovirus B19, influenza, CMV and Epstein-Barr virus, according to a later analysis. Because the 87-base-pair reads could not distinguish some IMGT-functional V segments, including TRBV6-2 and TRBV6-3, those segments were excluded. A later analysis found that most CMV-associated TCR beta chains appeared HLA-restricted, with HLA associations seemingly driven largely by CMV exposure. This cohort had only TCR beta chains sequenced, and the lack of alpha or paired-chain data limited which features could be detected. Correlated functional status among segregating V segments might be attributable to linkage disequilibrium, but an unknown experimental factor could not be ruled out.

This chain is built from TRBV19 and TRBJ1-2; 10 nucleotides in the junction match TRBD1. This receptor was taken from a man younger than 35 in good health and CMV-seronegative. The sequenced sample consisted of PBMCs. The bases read TGTGCCAGTACCCAACCGGCCGGGACAGGGGCATCTGGCTACACCTTC. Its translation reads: CASTQPAGTGASGYTF. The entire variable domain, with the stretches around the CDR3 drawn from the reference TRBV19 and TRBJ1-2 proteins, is DGGITQSPKYLFRKEGQNVTLSCEQNLNHDAMYWYRQDPGQGLRLIYYSQIVNDFQKGDIAEGYSVSREKKESFPLTVTSAQKNPTAFYLCASTQPAGTGASGYTFGSGTRLTVV.